The entry below describes one TCR beta chain. What it recognizes is unknown. This entry is derived from a study of graft-versus-host responses after intestinal transplantation. Turning to the study itself: Transplants given to recipients were multivisceral, liver-intestinal, or isolated intestinal. Every recipient had anti-thymocyte globulin induction and two to three years of tacrolimus plus steroids.

Germline V gives CDR1 KGHSH, CDR2 LQKENI. The CDR3 is made up of 14 amino acids. Trimming removed 5 bases from V and 1 base from J, with 12 bases in between. The assay was immunoSEQ multiplex PCR, and TCRdb's table has in-frame clones only and misses some. The table records approximately 79,000 clones, around 83% of them present only once. Overall study results and limits: Within the allografts of patients who had graft-donor T cell macrochimerism, graft-versus-host to host-versus-graft clonal ratios were high. GvH clonotypes were identified within recipient marrow, with a subset emerging first in ileum or blood.

The TCR originated in a human donor who received an intestinal transplant. The sample was unstimulated CD4+ T cells sorted from spleen or lymph node cells, taken before intestinal transplant. The chain carries TRBV18 and TRBJ2-7; a possible D gene is TRBD1 (5 bases). CDR3 residues: CASSGASPSYEQYF. The CDR3 DNA sequence: TGTGCCAGCTCAGGGGCCAGCCCTTCCTACGAGCAGTACTTC.